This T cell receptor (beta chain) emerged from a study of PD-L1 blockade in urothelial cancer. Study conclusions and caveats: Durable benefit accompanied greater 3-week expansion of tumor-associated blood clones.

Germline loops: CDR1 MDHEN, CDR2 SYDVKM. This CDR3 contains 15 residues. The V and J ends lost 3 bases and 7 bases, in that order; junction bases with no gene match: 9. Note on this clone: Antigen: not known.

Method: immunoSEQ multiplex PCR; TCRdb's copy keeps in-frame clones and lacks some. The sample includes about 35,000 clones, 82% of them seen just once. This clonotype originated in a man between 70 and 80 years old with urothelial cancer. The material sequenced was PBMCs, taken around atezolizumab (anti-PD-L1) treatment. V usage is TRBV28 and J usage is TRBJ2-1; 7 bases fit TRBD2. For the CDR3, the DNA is TGTGCCAGCAGTTTGTTGCGGGAGAGTCGGAATGAGCAGTTCTTC. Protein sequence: CASSLLRESRNEQFF.